The clone carrying this T cell receptor (beta chain) was picked up one time. This entry is derived from a study of blood T cell repertoires in COVID-19. Overall study: PBMCs, B-cell-depleted T cells, or T cells were the source of the cDNA or gDNA that made up the material.

Seattle patients were enrolled during active infection and followed longitudinally. CDR3 length equals 14 residues. The germline V gene has CDR1 SNHLY and CDR2 FYNNEI. Trimming cost V 1 base and J 0 bases, with 6 bases left between them. TCRdb's table, derived via immunoSEQ multiplex PCR, lists solely in-frame clones and lacks some. The repertoire holds around 330,000 clones, with roughly 88% as singletons. The source is a woman aged 25 to 39 with COVID-19, enrolled during active disease. The sample consisted of peripheral blood. This chain joins TRBV2 and TRBJ1-1, with D uncertain. The CDR3 region is CASSEVLLNTEAFF. The CDR3 DNA reads TGTGCCAGCAGTGAAGTACTTTTGAACACTGAAGCTTTCTTT.